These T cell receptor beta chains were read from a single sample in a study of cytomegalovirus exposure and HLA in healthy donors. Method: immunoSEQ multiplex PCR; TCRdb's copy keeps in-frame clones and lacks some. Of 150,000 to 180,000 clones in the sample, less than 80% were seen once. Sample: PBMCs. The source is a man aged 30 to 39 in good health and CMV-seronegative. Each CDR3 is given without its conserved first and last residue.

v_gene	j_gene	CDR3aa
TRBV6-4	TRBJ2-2	ASTNDRVAGELF
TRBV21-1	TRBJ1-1	ASSSGENTEAF
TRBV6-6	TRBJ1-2	ASSPTGPYGYT
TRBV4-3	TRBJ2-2	ASSQDWGDGELF
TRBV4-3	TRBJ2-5	ASSFSRGAVETQY
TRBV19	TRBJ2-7	ASSIRLQPPYEQY
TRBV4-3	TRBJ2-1	ASSQYSPGNEQF
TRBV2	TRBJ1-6	ASSGGRADSYNSPLH
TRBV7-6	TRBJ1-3	ASSLGTGDPGNTIY
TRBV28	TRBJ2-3	ASSPPGGATDTQY
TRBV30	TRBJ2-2	AWLAVINVANTGELF
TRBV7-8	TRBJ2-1	ASSLARTGGSYNEQF
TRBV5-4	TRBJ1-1	ASRSKGVGTEAF
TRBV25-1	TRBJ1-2	ASSGLGGRGYT
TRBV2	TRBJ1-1	ASSQVGGMNTEAF
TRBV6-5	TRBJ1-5	ASRALGGGGQPQH
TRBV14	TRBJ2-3	ASSQEQGPDTQY
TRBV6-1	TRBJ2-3	ASSGVAGGTDTQY